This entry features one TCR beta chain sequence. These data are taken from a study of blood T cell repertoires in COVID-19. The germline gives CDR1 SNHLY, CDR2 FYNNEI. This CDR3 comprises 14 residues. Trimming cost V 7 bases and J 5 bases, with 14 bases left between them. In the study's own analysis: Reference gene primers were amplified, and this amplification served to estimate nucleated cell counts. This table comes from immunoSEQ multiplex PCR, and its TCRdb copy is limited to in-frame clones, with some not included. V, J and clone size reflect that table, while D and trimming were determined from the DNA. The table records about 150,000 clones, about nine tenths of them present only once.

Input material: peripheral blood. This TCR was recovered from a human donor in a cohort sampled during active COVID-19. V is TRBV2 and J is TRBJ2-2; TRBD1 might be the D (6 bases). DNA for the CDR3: TGTGCCAGCATGAGGAACAGGGAAACCGGGGAGCTGTTTTTT. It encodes CASMRNRETGELFF.